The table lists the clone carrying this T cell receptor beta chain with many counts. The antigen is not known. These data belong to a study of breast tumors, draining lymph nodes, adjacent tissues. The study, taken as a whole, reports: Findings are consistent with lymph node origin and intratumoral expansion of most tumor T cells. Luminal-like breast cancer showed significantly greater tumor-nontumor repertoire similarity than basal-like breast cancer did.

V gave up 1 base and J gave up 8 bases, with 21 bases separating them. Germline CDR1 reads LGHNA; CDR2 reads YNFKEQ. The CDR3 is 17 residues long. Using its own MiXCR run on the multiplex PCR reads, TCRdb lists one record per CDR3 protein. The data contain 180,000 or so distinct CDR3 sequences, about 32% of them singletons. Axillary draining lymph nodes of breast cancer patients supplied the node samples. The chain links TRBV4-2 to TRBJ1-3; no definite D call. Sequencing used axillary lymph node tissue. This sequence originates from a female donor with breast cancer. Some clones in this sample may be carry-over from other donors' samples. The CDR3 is CASSQVGPGGGRDTIYF. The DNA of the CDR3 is TGTGCCAGCAGCCAAGTGGGCCCGGGAGGCGGACGGGACACCATATATTTT.